Listed below are T cell receptor beta chains from one sample, sequenced in a study of blood T cell repertoires in COVID-19. Produced via immunoSEQ multiplex PCR; TCRdb's table is partial and in-frame only. The data contain 150,000 to 200,000 clones, about 90% of them seen just once; the ten biggest clones take up approximately 11%. The sample consisted of peripheral blood. The receptor set was obtained from a woman aged 55-75 years with COVID-19, enrolled during active disease. Both conserved end residues are part of each CDR3. The D gene is left open where the match is weak. Expanded clones are given a class, and other clones once, few, many or no size at all.

J gene,clone size,V gene,D gene,CDR3 DNA,CDR3 protein
TRBJ1-3,NA,TRBV10-3,TRBD1,TGTGCCATCAGAGACATTACCGGGACAGGGAGGTCCGGAAACACCATATATTTT,CAIRDITGTGRSGNTIYF
TRBJ2-3,NA,TRBV9,TRBD2,TGTGCCAGCAGCGTAGTACGGGGAGGGCCTGTAGATACGCAGTATTTT,CASSVVRGGPVDTQYF
TRBJ2-1,NA,TRBV6-1,TRBD1,TGTGCCAGCAGTGAAATTCAGGGGGCTGAGCAGTTCTTC,CASSEIQGAEQFF
TRBJ1-2,NA,TRBV5-1,TRBD1,TGCGCCAGCAGCTCCTACCGGGACAGGGGAATTAGCGGAAACTATGGCTACACCTTC,CASSSYRDRGISGNYGYTF
TRBJ2-7,NA,TRBV27,TRBD2,TGTGCCAGCAGGTCACAACTAGCGGGAGAGCCCTACGAGCAGTACTTC,CASRSQLAGEPYEQYF
TRBJ2-7,NA,TRBV5-4,NA,TGTGCCAGCAGCTTGGAGACACACTCCTACGAGCAGTACTTC,CASSLETHSYEQYF
TRBJ1-2,NA,TRBV11-3,NA,TGTGCCAGCAGCCAAGCCAGAGTCGGGGGCTACACCTTC,CASSQARVGGYTF
TRBJ2-5,NA,TRBV6-5,TRBD1,TGTGCCAGCAGTTACTTAGACAGGGAAGAGACCCAGTACTTC,CASSYLDREETQYF
TRBJ2-1,once,TRBV9,TRBD1,TGTGCCAGCAGCGGTACCGGGACAGGGAACAATGAGCAGTTCTTC,CASSGTGTGNNEQFF
TRBJ1-1,NA,TRBV19,TRBD1,TGTGCCAGTAGTAGACAGGGGGGACCGGGAACTGAAGCTTTCTTT,CASSRQGGPGTEAFF
TRBJ2-1,once,TRBV10-1,TRBD2,TGCGCCAGCAGTGATAAGTCGGGAGGGCTTGACAATGAGCAGTTCTTC,CASSDKSGGLDNEQFF
TRBJ1-2,NA,TRBV11-2,NA,TGTGCCATGGGAACAGGCCTCTATGGCTACACCTTC,CAMGTGLYGYTF
TRBJ1-1,few,TRBV3-1/TRBV3-2,NA,TGTGCCAGCAGCCAAGACCCTTCCGCGCTCGAAGCTTTCTTT,CASSQDPSALEAFF
TRBJ2-5,NA,TRBV5-1,TRBD1,TGCGCCAGCAGCTTGGGGGGGACAGGGGAGACCCAGTACTTC,CASSLGGTGETQYF
TRBJ1-2,NA,TRBV30,NA,TGTGCCTGGAGTGTGCAGGGTAGCTATGGCTACACCTTC,CAWSVQGSYGYTF
TRBJ2-2,NA,TRBV18,NA,TGTGCCAGCTCACCCCGGGGCGGGGAGCTGTTTTTT,CASSPRGGELFF
TRBJ2-2,NA,TRBV12-3/TRBV12-4,TRBD2,TGTGCCAGCGACGGCGGGAGCACCGGGGAGCTGTTTTTT,CASDGGSTGELFF
TRBJ2-7,few,TRBV4-3,TRBD2,TGCGCCAGCAGCCAAGAGGAAGCGGGAGGGTACGAGCAGTACTTC,CASSQEEAGGYEQYF
TRBJ2-7,once,TRBV9,TRBD2,TGTGCCAGCAGCCTCGGGACTAGCGGGTCCTACGAGCAGTACTTC,CASSLGTSGSYEQYF
TRBJ2-3,NA,TRBV2,NA,TGTGCCAGCATGGGCCGGAGCACAGATACGCAGTATTTT,CASMGRSTDTQYF
TRBJ2-2,NA,TRBV4-1,TRBD2,TGCGCCAGCAGCCAAGTCCCTAGCGGGAGTGAGCTGTTTTTT,CASSQVPSGSELFF
TRBJ2-1,NA,TRBV5-4,TRBD2,TGTGCCAGCAGCTCCGGACCCCCTGCGGGAGGGTTAGATGAGCAGTTCTTC,CASSSGPPAGGLDEQFF